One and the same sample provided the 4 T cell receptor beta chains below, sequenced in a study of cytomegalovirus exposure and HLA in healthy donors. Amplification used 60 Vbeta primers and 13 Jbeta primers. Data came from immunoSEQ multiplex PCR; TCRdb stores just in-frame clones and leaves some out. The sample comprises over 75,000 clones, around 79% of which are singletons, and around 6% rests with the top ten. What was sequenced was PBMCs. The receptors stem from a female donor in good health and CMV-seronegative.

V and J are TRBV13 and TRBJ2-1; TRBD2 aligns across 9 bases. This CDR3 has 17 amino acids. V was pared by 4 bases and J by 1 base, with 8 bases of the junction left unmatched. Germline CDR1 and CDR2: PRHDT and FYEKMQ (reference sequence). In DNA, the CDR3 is TGTGCCAGCAGCTCCACCTTAGCGGGAGCTTCCTACAATGAGCAGTTCTTC. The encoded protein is CASSSTLAGASYNEQFF.

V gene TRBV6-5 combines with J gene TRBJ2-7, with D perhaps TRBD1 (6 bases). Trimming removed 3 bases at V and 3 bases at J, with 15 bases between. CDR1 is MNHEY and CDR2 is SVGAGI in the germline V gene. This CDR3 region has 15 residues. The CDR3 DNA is TGTGCCAGCAGTTATAACAGGGAAATCCACTACGAGCAGTACTTC. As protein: CASSYNREIHYEQYF.

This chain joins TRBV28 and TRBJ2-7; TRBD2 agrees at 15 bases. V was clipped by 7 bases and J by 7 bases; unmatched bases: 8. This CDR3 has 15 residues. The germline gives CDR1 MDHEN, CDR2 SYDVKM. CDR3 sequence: CASITSGLAGGEQYF. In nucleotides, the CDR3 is TGTGCCAGCATCACGTCGGGACTAGCGGGAGGAGAGCAGTACTTC.

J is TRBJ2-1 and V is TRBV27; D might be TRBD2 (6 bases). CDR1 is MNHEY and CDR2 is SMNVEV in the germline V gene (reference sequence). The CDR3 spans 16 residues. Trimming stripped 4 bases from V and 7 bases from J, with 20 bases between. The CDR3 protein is CASSSPAGLGGNEQFF. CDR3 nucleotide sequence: TGTGCCAGCAGTTCCCCGGCGGGGCTGGGCGGGAATGAGCAGTTCTTC.